This paragraph covers one TCR beta chain sequence. V lost 0 bases and J lost 1, with 12 bases in between. The CDR3 loop spans 16 amino acids. Germline V gene data show CDR1 as MGHRA and CDR2 as YSYEKL. Each and every patient relapsed after autologous stem cell transplantation, and patients got differing brentuximab vedotin exposure. Researchers report purifying CD4+ T cells from thawed PBMCs by magnetic negative selection. This sample was taken from a study of PD-1 blockade in classical Hodgkin lymphoma. Produced via immunoSEQ multiplex PCR; TCRdb's table is partial and in-frame only. The data hold around 6,700 clones, with 80% observed a single time.

V is TRBV4-1 and J is TRBJ2-5, with a weak D call TRBD2 (6 bases). This sequence was found in a human donor with classical Hodgkin lymphoma. Sequencing was performed on CD4+ T cells from blood, taken at baseline. As DNA, the CDR3 is TGCGCCAGCAGCCAAGATACGGGGGAAGGCCAAGAGACCCAGTACTTC. Its protein product is CASSQDTGEGQETQYF.